Sequencing of this T cell receptor beta chain was carried out in a study of cytomegalovirus exposure and HLA in healthy donors. Concerning this clone itself: The antigen remains undetermined.

Among the donors, all were healthy bone marrow donors. This CDR3 has 16 amino acids. V shed 4 bases, J shed 7 bases, and the junction held 10 bases outside the gene matches. The germline gives CDR1 MNHGY, CDR2 SAAAGT. PCR was performed using 60 Vbeta and 13 Jbeta primers. Some clones are missing from TCRdb's copy, which holds only in-frame ones; the method was immunoSEQ multiplex PCR. The profile shows about 140,000 clones, less than 85% of them singletons. Study observations and caveats: Earlier results showed most TCR beta V segments being productive about 87% or about 30% of the time. Because they were indistinguishable, some V segments, including TRBV6-2 and TRBV6-3, were excluded.

This receptor was identified in a woman aged 45 to 65 in good health and CMV-seropositive. Sequenced sample: PBMCs. The V and J genes are TRBV6-8 and TRBJ2-1; 10 bases are a match to TRBD2. The CDR3 spells CASSFLLAGERNEQFF. DNA for the CDR3: TGTGCCAGCAGTTTCCTCCTAGCGGGGGAGCGAAATGAGCAGTTCTTC.